One sample yielded the 26 T cell receptor beta chains listed below, sequenced in a study of Graves' ophthalmopathy and Graves' hyperthyroidism. The authors amplified TCR beta CDR3 regions from RNA transcripts. RT-PCR was first run with HTBI primers, then multiplex PCR in a second round. One entry per CDR3 protein, called by TCRdb with MiXCR from the multiplex PCR reads. Of 500,000 to 700,000 distinct CDR3 sequences listed, approximately 21% are singletons. The source material was peripheral blood. These TCRs come from a woman under 30 with stable Graves' hyperthyroidism. Some clones in this sample may be carry-over from other donors' samples.

This clonotype came up many times. This chain joins TRBV5-1 and TRBJ1-2; a weak D match, TRBD1 (5 bases). The CDR3 has 17 amino acids. V gave up 0 bases and J gave up 2 bases, with 17 bases separating them. Germline loops: CDR1 SGHRS, CDR2 YFSETQ. This CDR3 is CASSLVWGRVTNYGYTF. The CDR3 DNA reads TGCGCCAGCAGCTTGGTTTGGGGCCGCGTAACGAACTATGGCTACACCTTC.

The gene calls are TRBV11-2 and TRBJ2-7; D unclear. The V end was cut by 1 base, the J end by 2 bases, with 12 bases between. Germline V gene sequence: CDR1 SGHAT, CDR2 FQNNGV. This CDR3 spans 15 amino acids. CDR3 DNA: TGTGCCAGCAGCTTAGGCCATTTTAGCACCTACGAGCAGTACTTC. Its translation: CASSLGHFSTYEQYF.

This clonotype came up a few times. This rearrangement joins TRBV10-1 to TRBJ1-2; possibly TRBD1 for D (5 bases). CDR1 is WNHNN and CDR2 is SYGVQD in the germline V gene (reference sequence). Trimming cost V 6 bases and J 4 bases, with 12 bases left between them. This CDR3 contains 13 residues. DNA for the CDR3: TGCGCCAGCAGCCCCGGGACGCTCTATGGCTACACCTTC. This encodes CASSPGTLYGYTF.

CDR3 bases: TGTGCCACCAAGTTAGGACCAGCTAACTATGGCTACACCTTC. Its translation is CATKLGPANYGYTF. This chain links TRBV12-3 or TRBV12-4 with TRBJ1-2; D ambiguous. V was cut by 10 bases and J by 0 bases, with 15 bases left in between. The CDR3 covers 14 residues.

This clonotype was detected ten times or more. The V call is TRBV7-2, the J call TRBJ1-5; no firm D call. CDR3 length: 13 amino acids. Trimming left V 1 base short and J 9 bases short, with 10 bases between. Germline assignment: CDR1 SGHTA and CDR2 FQGNSA. The CDR3 spells CASSLGGVGPQHF. The CDR3 DNA sequence: TGTGCCAGCAGCTTAGGGGGTGTGGGGCCCCAGCATTTT.

This clonotype was seen once. This could be a read error, since a much larger clone is one nucleotide away. The chain uses TRBV6-1 and TRBJ1-6; D is ambiguous. Trimming pared 6 bases from V and 1 base from J, leaving 7 bases between. This CDR3 is 14 amino acids long. CDR1 is MNHNS, CDR2 SASEGT, per germline. The CDR3 here is CASRSGSYNSPLHF. The CDR3 bases are TGTGCCAGCAGGTCCGGGTCCTATAATTCACCCCTCCACTTT.

This clonotype came up many times. The genes are TRBV6-5 and TRBJ2-5; 9 bases match TRBD1. With 5 bases clipped from V and 5 bases from J, the junction kept 12 bases outside the gene matches. Germline CDR1 is MNHEY and CDR2 is SVGAGI. The CDR3 consists of 16 residues. The CDR3 reads CASSPDRGLPSETQYF. The CDR3 DNA reads as TGTGCCAGCAGTCCGGACAGGGGACTACCTTCTGAGACCCAGTACTTC.

This clonotype was observed at least ten times. The chain links TRBV7-9 to TRBJ1-2, with unresolved D. In germline, CDR1 is SEHNR, CDR2 FQNEAQ (reference sequence). The CDR3 contains 12 residues. Trimming cost V 5 bases and J 7 bases, with 11 bases left between them. CDR3 residues: CASSTGGFGYTF. The CDR3 DNA reads TGTGCCAGCAGCACCGGAGGGTTTGGCTACACCTTC.

This clonotype has ten or more counts. This chain joins TRBV4-1 and TRBJ1-5; D unresolved. The CDR3 covers 17 residues. V gave up 0 bases and J gave up 0 bases, with 12 bases separating them. Per germline, CDR1 MGHRA and CDR2 YSYEKL. The CDR3 DNA is TGCGCCAGCAGCCAAGAGGGCAGGAAGGATAGCAATCAGCCCCAGCATTTT. This codes for CASSQEGRKDSNQPQHF.

With regard to this clonotype: Because it lacks the conserved phenylalanine or tryptophan at the end, this CDR3 is likely a read error. The chain couples TRBV6-4 to TRBJ1-1, with unresolved D. The CDR3 length is 14 residues. The germline V gene encodes CDR1 MRHNA and CDR2 SNTAGT. The germline V and J ends were trimmed by 3 bases and 7 bases, with 15 bases remaining between them. DNA for the CDR3: TGTGCCAGCAGTGAAAGAGAAGGGCCGGGTGAAGCTTTCTTA. Encoded protein: CASSEREGPGEAFL.

The sample holds many counts of this clonotype. This rearrangement joins TRBV5-1 to TRBJ2-7; D gene unclear. The V gene lost 2 bases and the J gene lost 4 bases, with 13 bases spanning the gap. Germline CDR1 reads SGHRS; CDR2 reads YFSETQ. This CDR3 is built from 14 residues. CDR3 sequence: CASSLGGPGYEQYF. CDR3 nucleotides: TGCGCCAGCAGCTTAGGCGGACCAGGTTACGAGCAGTACTTC.

This clonotype was seen ten or more times. This chain links TRBV20-1 with TRBJ2-7, with 8 bases that match TRBD1. From germline, CDR1 is DFQATT and CDR2 SNEGSKA (reference sequence). The CDR3 is 12 amino acids. The V segment lost 3 bases and the J segment 7 bases; nucleotides outside the gene matches: 5. CDR3 nucleotides: TGCAGTGCTAGGCACAGGGGGATAGAGCAGTACTTC. It encodes CSARHRGIEQYF.

This clonotype was counted many times. The chain is built from TRBV30 and TRBJ1-1; D is undetermined. The V end was cut by 0 bases, the J end by 3 bases, with 8 bases between. Per the germline V gene, CDR1 is GTSNPN and CDR2 is SVGIG (reference sequence). The CDR3 is 13 residues long. CDR3 residues: CAWSVRMDTEAFF. The CDR3 bases are TGTGCCTGGAGTGTACGTATGGACACTGAAGCTTTCTTT.

To note about this clonotype: A read error is possible here, since a much larger clone lies one base away. The final CDR3 position lacks the conserved phenylalanine or tryptophan, pointing to a likely read error. The rearrangement links TRBV12-3 or TRBV12-4 to TRBJ1-2, with unresolved D. The V end lost 1 base, the J end lost 3 bases, and 6 bases lay between the germline ends. The CDR3 is made up of 13 amino acids. The CDR3 spells CASSLGGYYGYTL. CDR3 sequence (DNA): TGTGCCAGCAGTTTAGGAGGATACTATGGCTACACCCTC.

The chain has TRBV7-9 and TRBJ2-5; D ambiguous. Germline CDR1 and CDR2: SEHNR and FQNEAQ (reference sequence). V was shortened by 1 base and J by 0 bases, with 9 bases between the two germline ends. This CDR3 region has 15 residues. The DNA of the CDR3 is TGTGCCAGCAGCTTAGGTACAGCGTACCAAGAGACCCAGTACTTC. It encodes CASSLGTAYQETQYF.

This clonotype has at least ten counts. This sequence joins TRBV2 and TRBJ1-6, with a weak D call TRBD1 (5 bases). Trimming stripped 2 bases from V and 5 bases from J, with 10 bases between. The CDR3 runs 15 residues. Germline assignment: CDR1 SNHLY and CDR2 FYNNEI. The CDR3 loop is CASSERDVDNSPLHF. The CDR3 bases are TGTGCCAGCAGTGAACGGGACGTCGATAATTCACCCCTCCACTTT.

The V and J genes are TRBV15 and TRBJ2-7; D call uncertain. The CDR3 is made up of 14 amino acids. Between the trimmed V and J ends, which lost 0 bases and 2 bases, there was a span of 8 bases. The germline V gene encodes CDR1 LNHNV and CDR2 YYDKDF (reference sequence). The CDR3 sequence is CATSRDSAAYEQYF. In nucleotides, the CDR3 is TGTGCCACCAGCAGAGACAGCGCCGCCTACGAGCAGTACTTC.

This clonotype was detected ten times or more. V is TRBV10-1 and J is TRBJ1-1; D is ambiguous. Trimming stripped 5 bases from V and 4 bases from J, with 11 bases between. Per germline, CDR1 WNHNN and CDR2 SYGVQD (reference sequence). This CDR3 has 13 residues. The CDR3 spells CASSQTRVTEAFF. DNA of the CDR3: TGCGCCAGCAGTCAGACCCGCGTCACTGAAGCTTTCTTT.

Concerning this clonotype itself: Being one base from a much bigger clone, this may be a read error. This chain uses TRBV12-3 or TRBV12-4 with TRBJ2-7; no definite D call. V was trimmed by 6 bases and J by 5 bases, leaving 17 bases between them. This CDR3 is 14 amino acids long. In DNA form, the CDR3 reads TGTGCCAGCAGCCATAACCAGTTAACCGACGAGCAGTACTTC. Amino acid sequence: CASSHNQLTDEQYF.

The genes are TRBV2 and TRBJ1-3, with D possibly matching TRBD1 (5 bases). CDR3 length: 14 amino acids. CDR1 is SNHLY, CDR2 FYNNEI, per germline. V lost 6 bases and J lost 0, with 9 bases in between. CDR3 protein: CASRGHFSGNTIYF. For the CDR3, the DNA is TGTGCCAGCAGAGGACACTTCTCTGGAAACACCATATATTTT.

This sequence joins TRBV9 and TRBJ1-2; 9 bases are shared with TRBD1. The CDR3 is made up of 15 amino acids. Unmatched junction bases numbered 7, after V lost 4 bases and J lost 3 bases. Germline V lookup: CDR1 SGDLS, CDR2 YYNGEE. The CDR3: CASSPGQGFDYGYTF. The CDR3 region has the DNA TGTGCCAGCAGCCCGGGACAGGGTTTTGACTATGGCTACACCTTC. The variable domain in full, with the rest retrieved from reference TRBV9 and TRBJ1-2, is DSGVTQTPKHLITATGQRVTLRCSPRSGDLSVYWYQQSLDQGLQFLIQYYNGEERAKGNILERFSAQQFPDLHSELNLSSLELGDSALYFCASSPGQGFDYGYTFGSGTRLTVV.

This clonotype was seen a handful of times. V is TRBV6-1 and J is TRBJ2-7; tentative D call: TRBD1 (6 bases). The CDR3 totals 13 residues. V lost 8 bases and J lost 10, with 21 bases in between. The germline V gene has CDR1 MNHNS and CDR2 SASEGT. CDR3 sequence reads: CASGGQPLTPQYF. The DNA for the CDR3 is TGTGCCAGCGGCGGACAGCCTCTTACTCCCCAGTACTTC.

The chain joins TRBV18 to TRBJ1-1, with no clear D. This CDR3 contains 15 residues. Germline CDR1 and CDR2: KGHSH and LQKENI. Trimming stripped 3 bases from V and 1 base from J, with 12 bases between. This CDR3 reads CASSPIVVENTEAFF. In nucleotides, the CDR3 is TGTGCCAGCTCACCTATCGTCGTGGAGAACACTGAAGCTTTCTTT. The full variable domain, with the rest looked up from reference TRBV18 and TRBJ1-1, is NAGVMQNPRHLVRRRGQEARLRCSPMKGHSHVYWYRQLPEEGLKFMVYLQKENIIDESGMPKERFSAEFPKEGPSILRIQQVVRGDSAAYFCASSPIVVENTEAFFGQGTRLTVV.

The sample holds many counts of this clonotype. This chain uses TRBV20-1 with TRBJ2-7; 15 nucleotides align to TRBD2. Unmatched junction bases numbered 2, after V lost 4 bases and J lost 4 bases. This CDR3 region has 14 residues. Germline-derived CDR1 and CDR2 are DFQATT and SNEGSKA (reference sequence). CDR3 region: CSAIGLAGGYEQYF. In DNA form, the CDR3 reads TGCAGTGCTATAGGACTAGCGGGAGGGTACGAGCAGTACTTC.

This clonotype was counted many times. The rearrangement uses TRBV28 and TRBJ2-7, with TRBD2 as a possible D gene (5 bases). CDR1 and CDR2 (germline): MDHEN, SYDVKM. This CDR3 has 13 residues. Deletions cut 6 bases from V and 7 bases from J, with 16 bases between. The CDR3 sequence: CASSLGASGEQYF. The CDR3 DNA reads as TGTGCCAGCAGCCTTGGCGCCTCGGGGGAGCAGTACTTC.

The sample holds many counts of this clonotype. The chain links TRBV6-1 to TRBJ1-1, with 7 bases fitting TRBD1. This CDR3 has 14 residues. Germline V gene sequence: CDR1 MNHNS, CDR2 SASEGT. The V segment lost 6 bases and the J segment 1 base; nucleotides outside the gene matches: 5. CDR3 in amino acids: CASSGRQGNTEAFF. In nucleotides, the CDR3 is TGTGCCAGCAGCGGTAGACAGGGGAACACTGAAGCTTTCTTT.